These 2 T cell receptor beta chains were all obtained from the same sample, sequenced in a study of cytomegalovirus exposure and HLA in healthy donors. The PCR ran on 60 Vbeta and 13 Jbeta primers. Sequencing used immunoSEQ multiplex PCR; TCRdb keeps in-frame clones, though not all of them. Among fewer than 200,000 clones, roughly 75% were seen once, and the ten largest hold about 1.3%. Sequenced sample: PBMCs. The receptor set was obtained from a man aged 18 to 29 in good health and CMV-seronegative.

This chain links TRBV4-3 with TRBJ2-3; D possibly corresponds to TRBD2 (6 bases). The germline V gene has CDR1 LGHNA and CDR2 YSLEER. This CDR3 is 22 amino acids long. V lost 0 bases, J lost 2 bases, and 30 bases lay in between. CDR3 sequence reads: CASSQEGGPRPERLAITDTQYF. In DNA, the CDR3 is TGCGCCAGCAGCCAAGAAGGCGGTCCCCGTCCGGAGCGTCTAGCGATCACAGATACGCAGTATTTT.

The V gene is TRBV19, the J gene TRBJ2-7; possible D gene TRBD2, 5 bases. V was cut by 10 bases and J by 6 bases, with 19 bases left in between. Germline values: CDR1 LNHDA, CDR2 SQIVND (reference sequence). The CDR3 is made up of 13 amino acids. CDR3 in DNA: TGTGCCACAAGCGGCTTTGAACGGGGCGAGCAGTACTTC. Translated: CATSGFERGEQYF.